The T cell receptor beta chain described here comes from a study of vaccination effects on CD4 cells after COVID-19. The wider study: All study participants received two doses of BNT162b2 or mRNA-1273 vaccine.

This CDR3 spans 14 amino acids. With 8 bases removed from V and 0 bases from J, the gap between germline ends came to 11 bases. Germline CDR1 LNHDA, CDR2 SQIVND (reference sequence). On this clone: Its antigen remains unidentified.

Assay: immunoSEQ multiplex PCR; the TCRdb copy retains only in-frame clones and omits some. This sample has tens of thousands of clones, with approximately 75% found just once. The study's findings and limits: Healthy vaccinees showed cross-reactivity with common cold coronaviruses in only 1 of 255 vaccine-induced clones.

Pools of viral peptides were used by the ViraFEST assay to expand antigen-specific CD4+ T cells ahead of sequencing. Culture proceeded for roughly ten days, and CD4+ T cells were then isolated. Nucleocapsid antibodies were negative in the vaccine recipients, who had never had SARS-CoV-2 infection. Culturing of a few million PBMC per well took place with approximately 9.3 IU/ml IL-2 and around 10 ug/ml peptides. This specimen was CD4+ T cells from PBMCs cultured with HCoV-NL63 spike peptides, taken before COVID-19 vaccination. The sequence derives from a human donor who received a COVID-19 vaccine. The chain uses TRBV19 and TRBJ1-3, with D maybe TRBD1 (5 bases). As DNA, the CDR3 is TGTGCCAGTGGGGCTGCGAGCTCTGGAAACACCATATATTTT. Protein sequence: CASGAASSGNTIYF. The variable domain in full, with the rest retrieved from reference TRBV19 and TRBJ1-3, is DGGITQSPKYLFRKEGQNVTLSCEQNLNHDAMYWYRQDPGQGLRLIYYSQIVNDFQKGDIAEGYSVSREKKESFPLTVTSAQKNPTAFYLCASGAASSGNTIYFGEGSWLTVV.